The rows below give T cell receptor beta chains drawn from one sample of a study of blood T cell repertoires in COVID-19. Produced via immunoSEQ multiplex PCR; TCRdb's table is partial and in-frame only. The table records more than 70,000 clones, over 70% of them present only once. The specimen was peripheral blood. The receptor set was obtained from a human donor in a cohort sampled during active COVID-19. The CDR3 runs from the conserved cysteine through the conserved F or W. The order of the fields is D gene, V gene, J gene, clone size, CDR3 DNA, CDR3 protein. A D gene is named only where the DNA matches it firmly. Clone size is given for some rows only: seen once, a few or many times, or a class if the clone is expanded.

D gene: -
V gene: TRBV15
J gene: TRBJ1-2
clone size: few
CDR3 DNA: TGTGCCACCAGCTCAGGACAGAACTATGGCTACACCTTC
CDR3 protein: CATSSGQNYGYTF

D gene: -
V gene: TRBV18
J gene: TRBJ1-6
clone size: few
CDR3 DNA: TGTGCCAGCTCACGTGGCGCGGGGTCCCAAGAACCCCTCCACTTT
CDR3 protein: CASSRGAGSQEPLHF

D gene: -
V gene: TRBV2
J gene: TRBJ1-4
clone size: -
CDR3 DNA: TGTGCCAGCAGTGAATTTTCAGGGGCGCGGAAGGAAAAACTGTTTTTT
CDR3 protein: CASSEFSGARKEKLFF

D gene: -
V gene: TRBV9
J gene: TRBJ2-7
clone size: -
CDR3 DNA: TGTGCCAGCAGCGTAGGAGGAGGGCCCTACGAGCAGTACTTC
CDR3 protein: CASSVGGGPYEQYF

D gene: -
V gene: TRBV23-1
J gene: TRBJ1-5
clone size: few
CDR3 DNA: TGCGCCAGCCGGTTGAATCAGCCCCAGCATTTT
CDR3 protein: CASRLNQPQHF

D gene: -
V gene: TRBV29-1
J gene: TRBJ1-1
clone size: -
CDR3 DNA: TGCAGCGTTGAAACTATGGACAGATCGAACACTGAAGCTTTCTTT
CDR3 protein: CSVETMDRSNTEAFF

D gene: -
V gene: TRBV29-1
J gene: TRBJ2-7
clone size: -
CDR3 DNA: TGCAGCGTTGGTCGTCAGGGGTACGAGCAGTACTTC
CDR3 protein: CSVGRQGYEQYF

D gene: -
V gene: TRBV28
J gene: TRBJ2-7
clone size: -
CDR3 DNA: TGTGCCAGCAGTTTAACCCCTATCAGCTTCGGAGGCGAGCAGTACTTC
CDR3 protein: CASSLTPISFGGEQYF

D gene: TRBD1
V gene: TRBV18
J gene: TRBJ2-7
clone size: -
CDR3 DNA: TGTGCCAGCTCAGCGACCGGGACAGCTCACTACGAGCAGTACTTC
CDR3 protein: CASSATGTAHYEQYF

D gene: -
V gene: TRBV9
J gene: TRBJ1-2
clone size: -
CDR3 DNA: TGTGCCAGCAGCCCCACCGGTTGGGGCCCGTCCGCTTTCGTCTATGGCTACACCTTC
CDR3 protein: CASSPTGWGPSAFVYGYTF

D gene: -
V gene: TRBV7-3
J gene: TRBJ1-6
clone size: few
CDR3 DNA: TGTGCCAGCAGCAGAGATATGCGGAGGAATTCACCCCTCCACTTT
CDR3 protein: CASSRDMRRNSPLHF

D gene: -
V gene: TRBV5-1
J gene: TRBJ1-4
clone size: once
CDR3 DNA: TGCGCCAGCAGCTTAACAGGGTTTGGGGCTAATGAAAAACTGTTTTTT
CDR3 protein: CASSLTGFGANEKLFF

D gene: -
V gene: TRBV2
J gene: TRBJ2-1
clone size: -
CDR3 DNA: TGTGCCAGCAGGGGGGCCCTGGCCCCGTGGAAGTTCTTC
CDR3 protein: CASRGALAPWKFF

D gene: TRBD1
V gene: TRBV4-2
J gene: TRBJ1-4
clone size: -
CDR3 DNA: TGTGCCAGCAGCCAGGGCGACAGGGGGCCTGAAAAACTGTTTTTT
CDR3 protein: CASSQGDRGPEKLFF

D gene: -
V gene: TRBV6-1
J gene: TRBJ1-2
clone size: once
CDR3 DNA: TGTGCCAGCAGTGACAGATTCTATGGCTACACCTTC
CDR3 protein: CASSDRFYGYTF

D gene: TRBD1
V gene: TRBV28
J gene: TRBJ2-1
clone size: -
CDR3 DNA: TGTGCCAGCAGTGCTAGACAGGGGGTCAGAACCCCCTACAATGAGCAGTTCTTC
CDR3 protein: CASSARQGVRTPYNEQFF

D gene: TRBD1
V gene: TRBV5-1
J gene: TRBJ2-7
clone size: -
CDR3 DNA: TGCGCCAGCAGCTCGGACGGACAGGGGAGATCCTACGAGCAGTACTTC
CDR3 protein: CASSSDGQGRSYEQYF

D gene: -
V gene: TRBV5-1
J gene: TRBJ1-6
clone size: -
CDR3 DNA: TGCGCCAGCAGCTTGCGGTCAGGGGCCGTGGCACCCCTCCACTTT
CDR3 protein: CASSLRSGAVAPLHF

D gene: TRBD1
V gene: TRBV5-4
J gene: TRBJ1-2
clone size: -
CDR3 DNA: TGTGCCAGCAGCTTGGGGCAGGGGGGTGACTATGGCTACACCTTC
CDR3 protein: CASSLGQGGDYGYTF

D gene: TRBD1
V gene: TRBV6-5
J gene: TRBJ1-4
clone size: -
CDR3 DNA: TGTGCCAGCAAAATGACAGGGAGGAATGAAAAACTGTTTTTT
CDR3 protein: CASKMTGRNEKLFF

D gene: -
V gene: TRBV6-6
J gene: TRBJ1-5
clone size: few
CDR3 DNA: TGTGCCAGCGTACCAGGGGCCGGAGATCAGCCCCAGCATTTT
CDR3 protein: CASVPGAGDQPQHF

D gene: TRBD2
V gene: TRBV7-6
J gene: TRBJ2-7
clone size: -
CDR3 DNA: TGTGCCAGCAGCTTAGCGGGGCGGGGGTCTTCCTACGAGCAGTACTTC
CDR3 protein: CASSLAGRGSSYEQYF

D gene: TRBD1
V gene: TRBV7-9
J gene: TRBJ1-5
clone size: -
CDR3 DNA: TGTGCCAGCAGCTTCTGGACAGGGGCCCTCAATCAGCCCCAGCATTTT
CDR3 protein: CASSFWTGALNQPQHF

D gene: TRBD1
V gene: TRBV6-5
J gene: TRBJ1-2
clone size: few
CDR3 DNA: TGTGCCAGCAGTCAGGGACAGGACAACTATGGCTACACCTTC
CDR3 protein: CASSQGQDNYGYTF

D gene: TRBD1
V gene: TRBV18
J gene: TRBJ1-1
clone size: few
CDR3 DNA: TGTGCCAGCTCACCAATACAGGGGGTAAAAGGTGTGGACACTGAAGCTTTCTTT
CDR3 protein: CASSPIQGVKGVDTEAFF

D gene: TRBD1
V gene: TRBV5-1
J gene: TRBJ2-5
clone size: few
CDR3 DNA: TGCGCCAGCAGCCCAGGGGGCTGGGAGACCCAGTACTTC
CDR3 protein: CASSPGGWETQYF

D gene: -
V gene: TRBV24-1
J gene: TRBJ2-5
clone size: -
CDR3 DNA: TGTGCCACCAGTGCGGAAGGAGGGCAAGAGACCCAGTACTTC
CDR3 protein: CATSAEGGQETQYF

D gene: -
V gene: TRBV5-6
J gene: TRBJ1-6
clone size: -
CDR3 DNA: TGTGCCAGCACATCCAGGGGAGCGGAATGGGATTCACCCCTCCACTTT
CDR3 protein: CASTSRGAEWDSPLHF

D gene: -
V gene: TRBV6-1
J gene: TRBJ1-3
clone size: -
CDR3 DNA: TGTGCCAGCAGTGACCTCTATGGAAACACCATATATTTT
CDR3 protein: CASSDLYGNTIYF

D gene: TRBD1
V gene: TRBV5-1
J gene: TRBJ2-5
clone size: -
CDR3 DNA: TGCGCCAGCAGTACAGGGGGCGCGGGGGAGACCCAGTACTTC
CDR3 protein: CASSTGGAGETQYF

D gene: -
V gene: TRBV5-1
J gene: TRBJ1-1
clone size: -
CDR3 DNA: TGCGCCAGCAGCTTGGGCGAGGGATCTTATGCTTTCTTT
CDR3 protein: CASSLGEGSYAFF

D gene: TRBD1
V gene: TRBV5-6
J gene: TRBJ1-1
clone size: -
CDR3 DNA: TGTGCCAGCAGCTTGACAGGGGGAGCAATGAACACTGAAGCTTTCTTT
CDR3 protein: CASSLTGGAMNTEAFF

D gene: TRBD1
V gene: TRBV5-1
J gene: TRBJ1-2
clone size: -
CDR3 DNA: TGCGCCAGCAGCTTGTTACAGGGGGCAACGTACACCTTC
CDR3 protein: CASSLLQGATYTF

D gene: -
V gene: TRBV5-1
J gene: TRBJ2-3
clone size: -
CDR3 DNA: TGCGCCAGCAGTGCGGAGGGATTGGCAGATACGCAGTATTTT
CDR3 protein: CASSAEGLADTQYF

D gene: TRBD2
V gene: TRBV30
J gene: TRBJ2-1
clone size: -
CDR3 DNA: TGTGCCTGGAGTCCCCTCAGCGGGGAGGCCAGCTCCTACAATGAGCAGTTCTTC
CDR3 protein: CAWSPLSGEASSYNEQFF

D gene: -
V gene: TRBV5-6
J gene: TRBJ1-2
clone size: -
CDR3 DNA: TGTGCCAGCAGCTTGTATTCGGGGTCTAACTATGGCTACACCTTC
CDR3 protein: CASSLYSGSNYGYTF

D gene: TRBD2
V gene: TRBV11-3
J gene: TRBJ2-3
clone size: many
CDR3 DNA: TGTGCCAGCAGCTCACCGGGAGGTAACACAGATACGCAGTATTTT
CDR3 protein: CASSSPGGNTDTQYF

D gene: -
V gene: TRBV30
J gene: TRBJ1-6
clone size: few
CDR3 DNA: TGTGCCTGGAGGGGACTCTCCTATAATTCACCCCTCCACTTT
CDR3 protein: CAWRGLSYNSPLHF